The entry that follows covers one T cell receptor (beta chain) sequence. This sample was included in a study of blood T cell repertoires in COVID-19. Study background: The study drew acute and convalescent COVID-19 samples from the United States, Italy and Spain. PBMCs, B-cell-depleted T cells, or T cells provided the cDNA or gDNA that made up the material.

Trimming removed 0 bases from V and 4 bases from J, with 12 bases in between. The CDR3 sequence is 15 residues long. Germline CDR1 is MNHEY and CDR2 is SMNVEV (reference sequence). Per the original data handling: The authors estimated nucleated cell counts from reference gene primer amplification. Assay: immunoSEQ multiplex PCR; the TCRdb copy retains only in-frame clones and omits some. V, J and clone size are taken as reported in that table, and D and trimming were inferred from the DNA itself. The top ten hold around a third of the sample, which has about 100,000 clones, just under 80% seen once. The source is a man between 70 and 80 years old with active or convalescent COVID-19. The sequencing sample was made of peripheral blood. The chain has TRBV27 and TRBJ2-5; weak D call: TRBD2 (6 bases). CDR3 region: CASSLSRPGGETQYF. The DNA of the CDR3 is TGTGCCAGCAGTTTATCCCGACCCGGGGGAGAGACCCAGTACTTC.